The 19 T cell receptor beta chains given below trace back to one sample, sequenced in a study of control samples from healthy donors and cancer patients. Assay used: immunoSEQ multiplex PCR; TCRdb lists only in-frame clones, some missing. Of roughly 86,000 clones listed, approximately 93% are singletons. The sample consisted of blood. The receptors here all came from a woman in her twenties or thirties in good health.

This clone has just one count. The rearrangement uses TRBV27 and TRBJ2-7, with D possibly being TRBD1 (5 bases). The CDR3 contains 14 residues. Germline CDR1 reads MNHEY; CDR2 reads SMNVEV (reference sequence). V was clipped by 2 bases and J by 7 bases, with 15 bases between them. DNA of the CDR3: TGTGCCAGCAGTTTAGAGGCAGGGATGAGGGAGCAGTACTTC. Protein: CASSLEAGMREQYF.

The chain couples TRBV6-1 to TRBJ1-3, with 8 positions matching TRBD1. The CDR3 runs to 14 residues. Germline V lookup: CDR1 MNHNS, CDR2 SASEGT. J lost 4 bases, V lost 3 bases, and 2 bases had no gene match. The CDR3, as DNA: TGTGCCAGCAGTGATCAGGGGGCCGGAAACACCATATATTTT. This gives the protein CASSDQGAGNTIYF.

The CDR3 loop is CASSLYLPTGGGLGYTF. DNA for the CDR3: TGTGCCAGCAGTTTATACCTCCCGACAGGGGGTGGGTTAGGCTACACCTTC. The rearrangement links TRBV28 to TRBJ1-2; 9 bases align to TRBD1. J lost 8 bases, V lost 1 base, and 14 bases had no gene match. The CDR3 sequence is 17 residues long. Germline CDR1 MDHEN, CDR2 SYDVKM.

V usage is TRBV7-2 and J usage is TRBJ2-1, with TRBD2 matching over 9 bases. V lost 2 bases and J lost 7; bases outside the gene matches: 6. CDR1 is SGHTA, CDR2 FQGNSA, per germline. This CDR3 is built from 15 residues. The CDR3 sequence is CASSLLGLAGNEQFF. CDR3 bases: TGTGCCAGCAGCTTACTCGGGCTAGCGGGGAATGAGCAGTTCTTC.

The chain links TRBV28 to TRBJ1-3; D gene uncertain. Trimming took 8 bases from V and 0 from J, leaving 11 bases between them. Per the germline V gene, CDR1 is MDHEN and CDR2 is SYDVKM. The CDR3 sequence is 14 residues long. Here the CDR3 reads CASLDGTSGNTIYF. CDR3 DNA sequence: TGTGCCAGCCTTGACGGAACCTCTGGAAACACCATATATTTT.

J is TRBJ2-7 and V is TRBV28; TRBD1 might be the D (5 bases). Trimming took off 1 base at V and 2 bases at J, with 6 bases between the two ends. The CDR3 loop spans 13 amino acids. The germline gives CDR1 MDHEN, CDR2 SYDVKM. The CDR3 loop reads CASSLLQAYEQYF. The CDR3 region has the DNA TGTGCCAGCAGTTTATTACAGGCCTACGAGCAGTACTTC.

The gene calls are TRBV7-9 and TRBJ2-1; perhaps TRBD2 as D (6 bases). V lost 8 bases and J 4 bases, leaving 12 bases between the germline ends. Germline CDR1 and CDR2: SEHNR and FQNEAQ (reference sequence). This CDR3 is built from 13 residues. Written as DNA, the CDR3 is TGTGCCAGCCTCCGAGCGGGTTACAATGAGCAGTTCTTC. Encoded protein: CASLRAGYNEQFF.

This chain links TRBV7-2 with TRBJ1-2; D might be TRBD1 (6 bases). This CDR3 comprises 13 residues. Per the germline V gene, CDR1 is SGHTA and CDR2 is FQGNSA. Trimming removed 5 bases from V and 5 bases from J, with 12 bases in between. The CDR3 reads CASSTRGGYGYTF. The DNA of the CDR3 is TGTGCCAGCAGCACCCGAGGGGGTTATGGCTACACCTTC.

The rearrangement uses TRBV25-1 and TRBJ1-1; weak D call: TRBD1 (6 bases). The CDR3 totals 14 residues. Germline CDR1 MGHDK, CDR2 SYGVNS. V was cut by 2 bases and J by 5 bases, with 12 bases left in between. The CDR3 nucleotides are TGTGCCAGCAGTGAACCAGGGGAGTGGACTGAAGCTTTCTTT. Its protein product is CASSEPGEWTEAFF.

This chain links TRBV10-1 with TRBJ2-7, with no clear D. Deletions cut 8 bases from V and 2 bases from J, with 16 bases between. The germline V gene has CDR1 WNHNN and CDR2 SYGVQD (reference sequence). This CDR3 has 14 residues. CDR3 in amino acids: CASLGYGAPYEQYF. The CDR3 DNA sequence: TGCGCCAGCTTGGGTTACGGAGCCCCCTACGAGCAGTACTTC.

The chain links TRBV30 to TRBJ2-3, with D possibly being TRBD2 (7 bases). This CDR3 is 14 amino acids long. The V and J ends lost 3 bases and 1 base respectively, with 11 bases between them. Germline V CDR1 and CDR2: GTSNPN, SVGIG (reference sequence). The CDR3 loop is CAWRRGAGTDTQYF. The DNA for the CDR3 is TGTGCCTGGAGACGGGGGGCGGGCACAGATACGCAGTATTTT.

The chain couples TRBV9 to TRBJ2-3; no clear D. The V end was cut by 3 bases, the J end by 1 base, with 6 bases between. This CDR3 is 13 amino acids long. The germline gives CDR1 SGDLS, CDR2 YYNGEE. The CDR3 sequence is CASSAGGTDTQYF. For the CDR3, the DNA is TGTGCCAGCAGCGCTGGGGGCACAGATACGCAGTATTTT. The whole variable domain, remainder taken from reference TRBV9 and TRBJ2-3, is DSGVTQTPKHLITATGQRVTLRCSPRSGDLSVYWYQQSLDQGLQFLIQYYNGEERAKGNILERFSAQQFPDLHSELNLSSLELGDSALYFCASSAGGTDTQYFGPGTRLTVL.

This clone was seen only once. V usage is TRBV19 and J usage is TRBJ1-1; 11 bases are a match to TRBD1. J gave up 0 bases and V 4 bases, and 4 bases lay outside the gene matches. From germline, CDR1 is LNHDA and CDR2 SQIVND (reference sequence). This CDR3 contains 16 residues. The DNA of the CDR3 is TGTGCCAGTAGTACGTGGACAGGGGGCGTGAACACTGAAGCTTTCTTT. It encodes CASSTWTGGVNTEAFF.

V is TRBV5-1 and J is TRBJ2-7; D gene unclear. The CDR3 spans 13 residues. The ends were cut back, 5 bases at V and 2 bases at J, with 11 bases in the middle. The germline V gene has CDR1 SGHRS and CDR2 YFSETQ. In nucleotides, the CDR3 is TGCGCCAGCAGTCCTGGCGTCACCTACGAGCAGTACTTC. As protein: CASSPGVTYEQYF.

The chain has TRBV20-1 and TRBJ1-1; D gene unclear. Germline CDR1 DFQATT, CDR2 SNEGSKA (reference sequence). This CDR3 is built from 12 residues. The CDR3 sequence: CRAGGLNTEAFF. For the CDR3, the DNA is TGCAGGGCTGGTGGGCTAAACACTGAAGCTTTCTTT.

The J gene is TRBJ1-6, the V gene TRBV27; tentative D call: TRBD1 (5 bases). Trimming stripped 5 bases from V and 6 bases from J, with 17 bases between. In germline, CDR1 is MNHEY, CDR2 SMNVEV (reference sequence). CDR3 size: 16 residues. CDR3 sequence (DNA): TGTGCCAGCAGTCCTCGTAAGTGGGGGGGTAATTCACCCCTCCACTTT. Its protein product is CASSPRKWGGNSPLHF.

The chain combines TRBV6-1 with TRBJ1-4; D not resolved. This CDR3 comprises 16 residues. Trimming stripped 1 base from V and 7 bases from J, with 16 bases between. Germline V gene lookup returns CDR1 MNHNS and CDR2 SASEGT. The CDR3 DNA is TGTGCCAGCAGTGAAGGATTCGGGCGTTTGTCTGAAAAACTGTTTTTT. Protein: CASSEGFGRLSEKLFF.

This clone was found a few times. The gene calls are TRBV27 and TRBJ2-7, with D perhaps TRBD1 or TRBD2 (5 bases each). The CDR3 is 16 residues long. V was shortened by 2 bases and J by 3 bases, with 17 bases between the two germline ends. Germline CDR1 and CDR2: MNHEY and SMNVEV (reference sequence). CDR3 nucleotides: TGTGCCAGCAGTTTAAGGGGCCGGGGACGGAACTACGAGCAGTACTTC. This encodes CASSLRGRGRNYEQYF.

The chain uses TRBV28 and TRBJ2-3; 7 positions agree with TRBD1. The CDR3 is made up of 15 amino acids. The germline V gene has CDR1 MDHEN and CDR2 SYDVKM. V lost 5 bases, J lost 2 bases, and 7 bases stayed unmatched. CDR3 sequence: CASSPDRNSTDTQYF. The CDR3 DNA is TGTGCCAGCAGTCCGGACAGGAACTCCACAGATACGCAGTATTTT.